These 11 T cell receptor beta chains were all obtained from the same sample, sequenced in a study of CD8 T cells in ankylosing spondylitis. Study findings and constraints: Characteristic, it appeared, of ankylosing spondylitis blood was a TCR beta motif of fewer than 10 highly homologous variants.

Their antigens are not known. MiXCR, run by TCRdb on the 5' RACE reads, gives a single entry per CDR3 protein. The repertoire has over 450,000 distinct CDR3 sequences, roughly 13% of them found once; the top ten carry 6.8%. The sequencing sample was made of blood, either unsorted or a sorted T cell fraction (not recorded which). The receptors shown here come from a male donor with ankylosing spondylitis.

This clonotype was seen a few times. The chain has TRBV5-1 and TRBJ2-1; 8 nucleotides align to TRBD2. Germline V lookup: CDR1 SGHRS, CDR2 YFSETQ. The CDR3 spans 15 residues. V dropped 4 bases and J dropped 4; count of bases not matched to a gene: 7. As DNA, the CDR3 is TGCGCCAGCAGCGGTGGACTAGCCCAGTACAATGAGCAGTTCTTC. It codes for CASSGGLAQYNEQFF.

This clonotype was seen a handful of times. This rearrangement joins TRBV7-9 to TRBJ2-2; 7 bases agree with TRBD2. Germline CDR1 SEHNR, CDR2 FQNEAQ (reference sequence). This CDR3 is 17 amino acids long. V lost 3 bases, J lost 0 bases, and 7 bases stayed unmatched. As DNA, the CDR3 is TGTGCCAGCAGCTTCCCCTTGGGGGGGACGAACACCGGGGAGCTGTTTTTT. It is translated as CASSFPLGGTNTGELFF.

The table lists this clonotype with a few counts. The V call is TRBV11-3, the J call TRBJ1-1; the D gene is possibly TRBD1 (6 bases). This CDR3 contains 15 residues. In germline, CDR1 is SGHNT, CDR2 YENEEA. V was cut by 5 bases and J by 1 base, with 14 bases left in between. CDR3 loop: CASSEPGHANTEAFF. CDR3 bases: TGTGCCAGCAGCGAACCGGGACACGCGAACACTGAAGCTTTCTTT.

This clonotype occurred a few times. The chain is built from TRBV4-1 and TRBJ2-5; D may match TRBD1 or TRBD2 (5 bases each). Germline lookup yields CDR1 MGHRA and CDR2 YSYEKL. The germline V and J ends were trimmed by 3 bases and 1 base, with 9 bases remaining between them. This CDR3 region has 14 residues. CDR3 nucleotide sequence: TGCGCCAGCAGCCATGGGACGGTCCAAGAGACCCAGTACTTC. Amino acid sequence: CASSHGTVQETQYF.

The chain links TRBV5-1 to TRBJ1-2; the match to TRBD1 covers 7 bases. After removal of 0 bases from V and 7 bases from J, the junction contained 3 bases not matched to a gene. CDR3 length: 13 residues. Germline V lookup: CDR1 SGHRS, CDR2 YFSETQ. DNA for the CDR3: TGCGCCAGCAGCTTGGAAGGGGGCTCTGGCTACACCTTC. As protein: CASSLEGGSGYTF. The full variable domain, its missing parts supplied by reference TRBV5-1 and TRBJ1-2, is KAGVTQTPRYLIKTRGQQVTLSCSPISGHRSVSWYQQTPGQGLQFLFEYFSETQRNKGNFPGRFSGRQFSNSRSEMNVSTLELGDSALYLCASSLEGGSGYTFGSGTRLTVV.

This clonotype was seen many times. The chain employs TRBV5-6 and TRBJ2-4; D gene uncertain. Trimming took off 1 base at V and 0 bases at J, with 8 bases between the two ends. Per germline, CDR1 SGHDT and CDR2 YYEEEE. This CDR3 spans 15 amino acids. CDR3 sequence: CASSLRRLAKNIQYF. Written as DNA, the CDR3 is TGTGCCAGCAGCTTGAGGCGGCTAGCCAAAAACATTCAGTACTTC.

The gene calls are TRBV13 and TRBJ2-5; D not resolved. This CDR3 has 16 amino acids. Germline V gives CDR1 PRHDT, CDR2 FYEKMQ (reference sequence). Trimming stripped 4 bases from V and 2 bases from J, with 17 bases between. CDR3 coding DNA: TGTGCCAGCAGCTCCTCGGACGTTAACCTGCAAGAGACCCAGTACTTC. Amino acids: CASSSSDVNLQETQYF.

In DNA form, the CDR3 reads TGTGCCAGCAGTTTTCTGACCTGGGGGGCTAGCGGGAGTGATGAGCAGTTCTTC. It yields the protein CASSFLTWGASGSDEQFF. This chain uses TRBV27 with TRBJ2-1, with 10 bases aligning to TRBD2. V trimming: 3 bases; J trimming: 8 bases; junction bases outside the gene matches: 16. The CDR3 contains 18 residues. CDR1 is MNHEY and CDR2 is SMNVEV in the germline V gene (reference sequence).

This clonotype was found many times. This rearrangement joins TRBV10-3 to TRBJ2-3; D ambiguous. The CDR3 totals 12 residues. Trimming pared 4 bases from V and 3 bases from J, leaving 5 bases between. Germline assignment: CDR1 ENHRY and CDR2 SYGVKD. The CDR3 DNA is TGTGCCATCAGTGCGTATACAGATACGCAGTATTTT. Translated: CAISAYTDTQYF.

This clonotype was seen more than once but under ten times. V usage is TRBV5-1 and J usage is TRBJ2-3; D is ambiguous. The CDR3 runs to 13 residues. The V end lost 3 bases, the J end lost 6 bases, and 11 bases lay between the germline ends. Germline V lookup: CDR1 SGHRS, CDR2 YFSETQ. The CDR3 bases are TGCGCCAGCAGCTCGGAACCCGCCGATACGCAGTATTTT. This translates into CASSSEPADTQYF.

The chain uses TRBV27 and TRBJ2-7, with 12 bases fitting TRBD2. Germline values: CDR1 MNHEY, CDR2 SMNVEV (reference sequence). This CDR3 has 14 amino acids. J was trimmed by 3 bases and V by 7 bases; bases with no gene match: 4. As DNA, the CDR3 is TGTGCCAGCACCCCGACTAGCGGGAGCTACGAGCAGTACTTC. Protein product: CASTPTSGSYEQYF.